The T cell receptor beta chain under discussion was sequenced for a study of PD-1 blockade in classical Hodgkin lymphoma. Sequencing used immunoSEQ multiplex PCR; TCRdb keeps in-frame clones, though not all of them. The sample has just over 20,000 clones, 60% to 75% seen once. CDR3 length equals 14 residues. Between the trimmed V and J ends, which lost 7 bases and 1 base, there was a span of 13 bases. CDR1 and CDR2 from the germline V gene are SGHRS and YFSETQ. The count of this clone is one. Noted time point: cycle 4 day 1 (C4D1), after 5 to 7 weeks of nivolumab. With no exception, relapse followed autologous stem cell transplantation in all patients, and brentuximab vedotin exposure varied.

The TCR sequence derives from a human donor with classical Hodgkin lymphoma. The rearrangement links TRBV5-1 to TRBJ2-3; either TRBD1 or TRBD2 may supply D (5 bases each). The specimen was peripheral blood mononuclear cells (PBMCs), collected before the fourth cycle of nivolumab. In DNA, the CDR3 is TGCGCCAGCCAGGGAGACAGAGGCACAGATACGCAGTATTTT. Translation gives CASQGDRGTDTQYF.